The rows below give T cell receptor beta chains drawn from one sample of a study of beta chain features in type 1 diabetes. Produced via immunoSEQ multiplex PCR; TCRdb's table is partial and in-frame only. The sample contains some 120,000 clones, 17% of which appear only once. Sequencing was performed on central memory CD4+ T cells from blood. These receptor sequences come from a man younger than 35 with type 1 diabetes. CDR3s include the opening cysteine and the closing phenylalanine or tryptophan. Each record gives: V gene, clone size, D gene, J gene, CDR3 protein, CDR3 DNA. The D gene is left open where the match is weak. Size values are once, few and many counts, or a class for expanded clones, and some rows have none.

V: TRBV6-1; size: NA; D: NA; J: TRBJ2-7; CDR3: CASSPTGNLYEQYF; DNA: TGTGCCAGCAGTCCGACAGGTAATCTCTACGAGCAGTACTTC
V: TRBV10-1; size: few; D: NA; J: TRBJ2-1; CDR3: CASRGHNEQFF; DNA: TGCGCCAGCCGGGGCCACAATGAGCAGTTCTTC
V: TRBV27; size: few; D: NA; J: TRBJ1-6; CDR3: CASSSRVRARNSPLHF; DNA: TGTGCCAGCAGTTCCCGCGTGAGGGCACGCAATTCACCCCTCCACTTT
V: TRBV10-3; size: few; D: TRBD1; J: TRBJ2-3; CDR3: CAIRGTGIDTQYF; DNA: TGTGCCATCAGAGGGACAGGGATAGATACGCAGTATTTT
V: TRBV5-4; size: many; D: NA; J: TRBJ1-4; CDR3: CASSSQGAAEKLFF; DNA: TGTGCCAGCAGCTCCCAGGGAGCCGCCGAAAAACTGTTTTTT
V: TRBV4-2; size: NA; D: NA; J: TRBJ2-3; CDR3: CASSQGGSTDTQYF; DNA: TGTGCCAGCAGCCAGGGCGGTAGCACAGATACGCAGTATTTT
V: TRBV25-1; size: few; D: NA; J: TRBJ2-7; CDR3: CASSNDRQPGRYF; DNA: TGTGCCAGCAGTAATGATAGACAGCCCGGTCGGTACTTC
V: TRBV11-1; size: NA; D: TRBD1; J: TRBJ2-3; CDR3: CASSYWTGGADTQYF; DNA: TGTGCCAGCAGCTACTGGACAGGGGGCGCGGATACGCAGTATTTT
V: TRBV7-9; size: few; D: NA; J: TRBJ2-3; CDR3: CASSLTVDTQYF; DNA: TGTGCCAGCAGCTTAACAGTAGATACGCAGTATTTT
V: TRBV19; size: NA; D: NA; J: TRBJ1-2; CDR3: CASSTQGGGPTAGYTF; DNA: TGTGCCAGTAGTACCCAGGGAGGAGGGCCCACGGCGGGCTACACCTTC
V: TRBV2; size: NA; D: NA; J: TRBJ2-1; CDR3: CASSEQASVINEQFF; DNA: TGTGCCAGCAGTGAACAGGCTAGCGTGATCAATGAGCAGTTCTTC
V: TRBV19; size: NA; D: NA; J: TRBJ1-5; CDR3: CASSPQVQPQHF; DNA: TGTGCCAGTAGCCCTCAGGTGCAGCCCCAGCATTTT
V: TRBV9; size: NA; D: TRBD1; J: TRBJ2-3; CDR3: CASSVSGQVTDTQYF; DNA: TGTGCCAGCAGCGTTTCGGGACAGGTCACAGATACGCAGTATTTT
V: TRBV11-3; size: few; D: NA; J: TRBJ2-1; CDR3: CASSLVGGGEQFF; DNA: TGTGCCAGCAGCTTAGTGGGAGGCGGTGAGCAGTTCTTC
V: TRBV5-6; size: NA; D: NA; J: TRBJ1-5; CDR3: CASSFGPNRGNQPQHF; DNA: TGTGCCAGCAGCTTCGGTCCTAACAGGGGCAATCAGCCCCAGCATTTT
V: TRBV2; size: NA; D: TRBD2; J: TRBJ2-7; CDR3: CASHFLTGGKEQYF; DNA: TGTGCCAGCCATTTCCTTACCGGGGGGAAAGAGCAGTACTTC
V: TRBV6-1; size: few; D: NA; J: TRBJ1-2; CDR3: CASSERQLNYGYTF; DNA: TGTGCCAGCAGTGAACGACAGCTAAACTATGGCTACACCTTC
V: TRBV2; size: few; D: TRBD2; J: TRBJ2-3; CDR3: CASKAGDTPSTDTQYF; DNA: TGTGCCAGCAAAGCGGGAGATACACCTAGCACAGATACGCAGTATTTT
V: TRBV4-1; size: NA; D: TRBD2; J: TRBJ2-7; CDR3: CASSQGRTSGRYEQYF; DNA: TGCGCCAGCAGCCAAGGGCGAACTAGCGGGCGCTACGAGCAGTACTTC
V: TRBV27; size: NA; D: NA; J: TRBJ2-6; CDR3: CASSGRVRANVLTF; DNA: TGTGCCAGCAGCGGACGGGTGAGGGCCAACGTCCTGACTTTC
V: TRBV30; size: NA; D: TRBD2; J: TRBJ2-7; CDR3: CACSSLAGPYEQYF; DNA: TGTGCCTGCTCGTCGCTAGCGGGTCCCTACGAGCAGTACTTC
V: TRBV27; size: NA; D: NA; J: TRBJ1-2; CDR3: CASRPWDTPGYGYTF; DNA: TGTGCCAGCAGGCCCTGGGACACTCCGGGCTATGGCTACACCTTC
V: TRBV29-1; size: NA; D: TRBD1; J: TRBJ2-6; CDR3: CSVLLPGQGSPGANVLTF; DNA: TGCAGCGTACTACTACCGGGACAGGGCAGTCCTGGGGCCAACGTCCTGACTTTC
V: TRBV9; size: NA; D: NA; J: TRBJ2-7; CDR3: CASSVGATYEQYF; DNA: TGTGCCAGCAGCGTGGGAGCTACCTACGAGCAGTACTTC
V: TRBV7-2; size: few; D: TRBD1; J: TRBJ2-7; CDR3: CASSFRTGTNYEQYF; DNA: TGTGCCAGCAGCTTCCGGACAGGGACCAACTACGAGCAGTACTTC
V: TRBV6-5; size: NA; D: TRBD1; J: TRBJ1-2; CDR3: CASRDNRGLYGYTF; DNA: TGTGCCAGCCGTGACAACAGGGGACTCTATGGCTACACCTTC
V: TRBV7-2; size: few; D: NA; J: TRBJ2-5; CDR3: CASSLGGERETQYF; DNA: TGTGCCAGCAGCTTAGGAGGGGAGAGGGAGACCCAGTACTTC
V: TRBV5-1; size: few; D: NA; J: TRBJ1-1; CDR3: CASSLWQGSTEAFF; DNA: TGCGCCAGCAGCTTGTGGCAGGGATCAACTGAAGCTTTCTTT